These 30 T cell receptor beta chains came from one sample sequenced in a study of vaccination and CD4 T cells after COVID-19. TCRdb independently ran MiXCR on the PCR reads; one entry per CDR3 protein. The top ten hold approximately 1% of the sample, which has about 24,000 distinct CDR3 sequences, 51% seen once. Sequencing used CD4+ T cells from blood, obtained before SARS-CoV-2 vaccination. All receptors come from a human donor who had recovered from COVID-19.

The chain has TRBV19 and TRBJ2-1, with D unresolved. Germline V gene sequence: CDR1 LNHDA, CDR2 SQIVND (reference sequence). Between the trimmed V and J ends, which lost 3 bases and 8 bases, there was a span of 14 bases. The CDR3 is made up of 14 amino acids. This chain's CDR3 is CASSIVRRADEQFF. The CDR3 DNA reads TGTGCCAGTAGTATCGTGCGACGGGCGGATGAGCAGTTCTTC.

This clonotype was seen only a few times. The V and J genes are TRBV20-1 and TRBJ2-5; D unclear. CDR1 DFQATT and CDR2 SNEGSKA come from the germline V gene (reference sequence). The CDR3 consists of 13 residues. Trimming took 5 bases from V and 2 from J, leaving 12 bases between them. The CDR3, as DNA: TGCAGTGCTCATGACGACAATCAAGAGACCCAGTACTTC. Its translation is CSAHDDNQETQYF.

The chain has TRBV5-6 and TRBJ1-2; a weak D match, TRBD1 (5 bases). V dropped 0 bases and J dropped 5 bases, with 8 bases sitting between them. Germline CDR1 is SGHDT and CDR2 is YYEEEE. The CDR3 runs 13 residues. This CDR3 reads CASSLVSGYGYTF. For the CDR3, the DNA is TGTGCCAGCAGCTTGGTGTCAGGGTATGGCTACACCTTC.

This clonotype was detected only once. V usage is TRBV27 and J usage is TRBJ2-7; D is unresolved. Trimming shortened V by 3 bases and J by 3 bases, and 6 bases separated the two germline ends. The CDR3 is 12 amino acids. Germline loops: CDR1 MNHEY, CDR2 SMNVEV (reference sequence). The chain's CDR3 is CASSFRGYEQYF. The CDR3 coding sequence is TGTGCCAGCAGTTTCCGTGGCTACGAGCAGTACTTC.

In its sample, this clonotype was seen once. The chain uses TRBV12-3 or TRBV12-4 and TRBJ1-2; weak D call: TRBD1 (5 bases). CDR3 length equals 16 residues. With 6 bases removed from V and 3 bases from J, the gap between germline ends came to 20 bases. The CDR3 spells CASSSRGRGVHYGYTF. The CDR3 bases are TGTGCCAGCAGCTCCCGGGGGAGGGGTGTGCACTATGGCTACACCTTC.

The CDR3 spells CASTKPRTGMNTEAFF. CDR3 coding DNA: TGTGCCAGCACCAAACCTCGGACAGGGATGAACACTGAAGCTTTCTTT. The chain couples TRBV6-2 or TRBV6-3 to TRBJ1-1; 8 nucleotides agree with TRBD1. The CDR3 has 16 residues. The trim removed 7 bases at V and 0 bases at J, leaving 10 bases unmatched. Germline lookup yields CDR1 MNHEY and CDR2 SVGEGT.

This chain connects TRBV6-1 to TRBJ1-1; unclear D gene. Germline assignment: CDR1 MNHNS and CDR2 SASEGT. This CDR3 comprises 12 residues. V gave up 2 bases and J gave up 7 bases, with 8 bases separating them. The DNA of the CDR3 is TGTGCCAGCAGTGAATGGGCAGATGAAGCTTTCTTT. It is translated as CASSEWADEAFF.

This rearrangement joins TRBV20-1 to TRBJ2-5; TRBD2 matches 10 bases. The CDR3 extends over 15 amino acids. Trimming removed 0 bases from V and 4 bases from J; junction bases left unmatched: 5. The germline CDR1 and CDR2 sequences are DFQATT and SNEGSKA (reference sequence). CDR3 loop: CSARDSGRAPETQYF. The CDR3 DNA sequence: TGCAGTGCTAGAGACAGCGGGAGGGCCCCAGAGACCCAGTACTTC.

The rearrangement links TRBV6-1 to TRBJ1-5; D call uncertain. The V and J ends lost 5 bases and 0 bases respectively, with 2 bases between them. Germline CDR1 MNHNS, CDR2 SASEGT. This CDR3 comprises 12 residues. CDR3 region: CASSNSNQPQHF. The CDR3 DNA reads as TGTGCCAGCAGTAATAGCAATCAGCCCCAGCATTTT.

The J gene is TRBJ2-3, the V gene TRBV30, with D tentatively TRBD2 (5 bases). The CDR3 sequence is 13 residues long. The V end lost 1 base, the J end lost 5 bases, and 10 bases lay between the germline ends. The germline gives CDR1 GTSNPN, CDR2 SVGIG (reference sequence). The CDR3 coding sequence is TGTGCCTGGAGTGGCGGGTTGAGAGATACGCAGTATTTT. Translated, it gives CAWSGGLRDTQYF. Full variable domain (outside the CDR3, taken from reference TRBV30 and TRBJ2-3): SQTIHQWPATLVQPVGSPLSLECTVEGTSNPNLYWYRQAAGRGLQLLFYSVGIGQISSEVPQNLSASRPQDRQFILSSKKLLLSDSGFYLCAWSGGLRDTQYFGPGTRLTVL.

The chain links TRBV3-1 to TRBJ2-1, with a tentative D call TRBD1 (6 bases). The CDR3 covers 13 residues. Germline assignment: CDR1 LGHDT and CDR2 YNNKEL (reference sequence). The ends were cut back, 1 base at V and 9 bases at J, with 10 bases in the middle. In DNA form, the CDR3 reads TGTGCCAGCAGCCAAGTAGGGGGAAGTGAGCAGTTCTTC. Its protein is CASSQVGGSEQFF.

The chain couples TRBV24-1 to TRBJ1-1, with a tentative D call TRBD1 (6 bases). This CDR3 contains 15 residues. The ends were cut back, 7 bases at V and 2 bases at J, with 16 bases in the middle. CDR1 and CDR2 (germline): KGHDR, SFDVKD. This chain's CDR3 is CATRGGQSSNTEAFF. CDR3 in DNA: TGTGCCACCAGGGGAGGACAGAGTAGCAACACTGAAGCTTTCTTT.

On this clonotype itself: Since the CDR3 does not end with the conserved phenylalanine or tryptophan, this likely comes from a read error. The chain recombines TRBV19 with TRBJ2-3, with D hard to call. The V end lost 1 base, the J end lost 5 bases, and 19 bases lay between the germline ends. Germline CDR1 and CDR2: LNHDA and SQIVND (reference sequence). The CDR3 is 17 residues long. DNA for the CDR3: TGTGCCAGTAGTATAGCCGGGCTAGGCCGCGTCGGAGATACGCAGTATTCT. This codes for CASSIAGLGRVGDTQYS.

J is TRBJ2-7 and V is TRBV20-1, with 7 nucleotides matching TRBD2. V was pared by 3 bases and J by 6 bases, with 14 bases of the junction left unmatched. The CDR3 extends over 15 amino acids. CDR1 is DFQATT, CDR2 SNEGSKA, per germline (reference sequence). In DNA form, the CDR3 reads TGCAGTGCTAGTTTGGCGGGAGTAGGAAGGGTCGAGCAGTACTTC. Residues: CSASLAGVGRVEQYF.

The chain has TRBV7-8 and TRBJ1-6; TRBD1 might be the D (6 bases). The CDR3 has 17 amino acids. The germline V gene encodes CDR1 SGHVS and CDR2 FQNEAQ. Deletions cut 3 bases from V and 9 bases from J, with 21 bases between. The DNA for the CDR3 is TGTGCCAGCAGCTTCAGACCAACAGGGCGCGGAGCTTCACCCCTCCACTTT. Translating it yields CASSFRPTGRGASPLHF.

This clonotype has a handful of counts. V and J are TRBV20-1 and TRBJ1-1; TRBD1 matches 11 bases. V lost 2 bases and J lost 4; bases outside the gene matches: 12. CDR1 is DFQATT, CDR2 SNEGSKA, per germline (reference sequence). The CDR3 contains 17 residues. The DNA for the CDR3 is TGCAGTGCTAGAACCGGGACAGGGGGATCTTGGGGCACTGAAGCTTTCTTT. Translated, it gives CSARTGTGGSWGTEAFF.

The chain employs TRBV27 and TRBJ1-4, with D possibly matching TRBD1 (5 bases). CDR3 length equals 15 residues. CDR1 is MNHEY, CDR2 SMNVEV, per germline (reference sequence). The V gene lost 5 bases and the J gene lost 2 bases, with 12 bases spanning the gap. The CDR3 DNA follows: TGTGCCAGCAGTCCCGGGGGTCGGACTAATGAAAAACTGTTTTTT. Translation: CASSPGGRTNEKLFF.

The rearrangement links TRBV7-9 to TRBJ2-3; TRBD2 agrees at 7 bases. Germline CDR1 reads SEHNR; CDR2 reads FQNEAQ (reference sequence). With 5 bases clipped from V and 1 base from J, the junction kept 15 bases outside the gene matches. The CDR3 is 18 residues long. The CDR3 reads CASSRGTSELGGTDTQYF. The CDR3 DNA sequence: TGTGCCAGCAGCCGAGGTACTAGCGAACTTGGGGGCACAGATACGCAGTATTTT.

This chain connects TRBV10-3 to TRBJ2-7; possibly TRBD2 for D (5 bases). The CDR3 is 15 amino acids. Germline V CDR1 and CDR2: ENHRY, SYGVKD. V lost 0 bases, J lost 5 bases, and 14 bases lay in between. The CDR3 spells CAISESRTVGNEQYF. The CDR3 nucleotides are TGTGCCATCAGTGAGTCTCGGACTGTGGGGAACGAGCAGTACTTC.

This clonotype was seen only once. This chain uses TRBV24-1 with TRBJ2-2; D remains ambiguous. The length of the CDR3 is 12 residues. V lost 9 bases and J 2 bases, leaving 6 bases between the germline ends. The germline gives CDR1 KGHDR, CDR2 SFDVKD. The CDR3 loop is CATWSNTGELFF. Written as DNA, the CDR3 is TGTGCCACCTGGAGTAACACCGGGGAGCTGTTTTTT.

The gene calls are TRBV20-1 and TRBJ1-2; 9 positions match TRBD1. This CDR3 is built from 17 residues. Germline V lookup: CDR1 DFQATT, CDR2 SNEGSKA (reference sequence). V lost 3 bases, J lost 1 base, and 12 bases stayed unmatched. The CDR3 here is CSASVPGQGNFNYGYTF. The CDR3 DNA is TGCAGTGCTAGTGTCCCGGGACAGGGCAATTTTAACTATGGCTACACCTTC.

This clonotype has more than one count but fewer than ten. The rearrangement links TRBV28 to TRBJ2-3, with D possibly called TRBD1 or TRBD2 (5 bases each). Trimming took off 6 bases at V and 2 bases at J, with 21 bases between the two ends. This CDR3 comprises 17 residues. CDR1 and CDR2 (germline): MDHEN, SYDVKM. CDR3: CASSVAGTQAVTDTQYF. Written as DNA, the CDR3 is TGTGCCAGCAGCGTAGCCGGGACCCAGGCCGTCACAGATACGCAGTATTTT.

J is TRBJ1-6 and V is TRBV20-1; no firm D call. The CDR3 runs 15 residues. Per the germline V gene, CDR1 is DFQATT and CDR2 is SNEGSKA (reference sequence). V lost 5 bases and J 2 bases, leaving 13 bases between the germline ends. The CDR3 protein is CSAPASSAYNSPLHF. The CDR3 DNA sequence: TGCAGTGCTCCCGCGTCGTCGGCCTATAATTCACCCCTCCACTTT.

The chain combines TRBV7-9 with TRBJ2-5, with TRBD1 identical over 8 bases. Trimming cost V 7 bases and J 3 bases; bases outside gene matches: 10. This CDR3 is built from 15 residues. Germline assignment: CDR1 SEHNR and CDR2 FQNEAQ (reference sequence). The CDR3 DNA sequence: TGTGCCAGCAACCCAGGACAGGGTCACGAAGAGACCCAGTACTTC. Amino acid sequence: CASNPGQGHEETQYF.

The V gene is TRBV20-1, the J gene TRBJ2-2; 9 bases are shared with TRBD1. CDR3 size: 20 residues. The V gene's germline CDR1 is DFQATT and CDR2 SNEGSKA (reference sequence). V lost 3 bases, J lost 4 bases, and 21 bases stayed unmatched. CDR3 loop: CSARSPGVWTGVQSTGELFF. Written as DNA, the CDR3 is TGCAGTGCTAGGTCCCCCGGGGTTTGGACAGGGGTGCAGAGCACCGGGGAGCTGTTTTTT.

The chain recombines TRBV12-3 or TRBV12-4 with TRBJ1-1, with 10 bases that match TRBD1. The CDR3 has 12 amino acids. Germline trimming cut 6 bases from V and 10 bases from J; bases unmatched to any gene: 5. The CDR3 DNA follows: TGTGCCAGCAGCCCGACAGGGGGCTTAGCTTTCTTT. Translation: CASSPTGGLAFF.

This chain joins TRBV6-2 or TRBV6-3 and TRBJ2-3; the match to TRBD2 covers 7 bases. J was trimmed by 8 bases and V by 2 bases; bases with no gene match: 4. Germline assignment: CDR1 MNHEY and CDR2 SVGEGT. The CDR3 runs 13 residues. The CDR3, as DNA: TGTGCCAGCAGTTACGCGGGAGAGGGTACGCAGTATTTT. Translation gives CASSYAGEGTQYF.

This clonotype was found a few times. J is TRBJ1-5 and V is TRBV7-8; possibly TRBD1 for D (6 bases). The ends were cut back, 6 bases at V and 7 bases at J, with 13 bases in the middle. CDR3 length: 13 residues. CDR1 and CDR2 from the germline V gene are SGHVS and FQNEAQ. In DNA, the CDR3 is TGTGCCAGCAGAATGGGGGCTGGGCAGCCCCAGCATTTT. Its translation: CASRMGAGQPQHF.

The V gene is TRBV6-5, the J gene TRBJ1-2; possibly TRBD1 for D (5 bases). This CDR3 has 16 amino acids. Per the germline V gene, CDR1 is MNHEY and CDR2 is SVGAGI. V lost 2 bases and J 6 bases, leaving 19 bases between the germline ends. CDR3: CASSYSRPGTGHGYTF. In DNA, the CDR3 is TGTGCCAGCAGTTACAGTCGCCCGGGGACGGGCCATGGCTACACCTTC.

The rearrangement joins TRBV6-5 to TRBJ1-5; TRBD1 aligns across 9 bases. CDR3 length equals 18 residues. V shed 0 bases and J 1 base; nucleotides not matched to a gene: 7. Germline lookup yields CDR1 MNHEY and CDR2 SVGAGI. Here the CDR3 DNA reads TGTGCCAGCAGTTACTCGGCGGGGACAGGGTTGAGCAATCAGCCCCAGCATTTT. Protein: CASSYSAGTGLSNQPQHF.